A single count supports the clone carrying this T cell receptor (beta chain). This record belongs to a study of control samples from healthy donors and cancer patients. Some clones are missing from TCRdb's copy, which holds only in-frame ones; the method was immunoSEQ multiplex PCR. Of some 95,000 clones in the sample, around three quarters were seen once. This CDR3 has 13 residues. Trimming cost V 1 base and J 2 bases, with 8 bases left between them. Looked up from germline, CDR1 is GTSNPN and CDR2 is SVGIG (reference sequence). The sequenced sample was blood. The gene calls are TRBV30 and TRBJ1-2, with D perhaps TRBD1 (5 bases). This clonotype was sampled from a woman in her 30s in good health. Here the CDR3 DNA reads TGTGCCTGGAGTGCGAACAGGAACTATGGCTACACCTTC. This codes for CAWSANRNYGYTF.